Following are 2 T cell receptor beta chains from one sample sequenced in a study of CD8 T cells in ankylosing spondylitis. TCRdb fed the 5' RACE reads into MiXCR, producing one record per CDR3 protein. The sample records about 130,000 distinct CDR3 sequences, roughly 9% being singletons. The sample consisted of blood, either unsorted or a sorted T cell fraction (not recorded which). The receptors were sampled from a male donor with ankylosing spondylitis or in good health (not recorded which).

This clonotype has ten or more counts. V and J are TRBV5-1 and TRBJ2-7, with D possibly TRBD2 on 6 matching bases. Germline V gene data show CDR1 as SGHRS and CDR2 as YFSETQ. V shed 4 bases and J shed 2 bases, with 16 bases lying between them. The CDR3 runs to 15 residues. As DNA, the CDR3 is TGCGCCAGCAGCATAAATGCCGGAGGGACCTACGAGCAGTACTTC. It translates to CASSINAGGTYEQYF. Using reference TRBV5-1 and TRBJ2-7 for the parts outside the CDR3, the full variable domain is KAGVTQTPRYLIKTRGQQVTLSCSPISGHRSVSWYQQTPGQGLQFLFEYFSETQRNKGNFPGRFSGRQFSNSRSEMNVSTLELGDSALYLCASSINAGGTYEQYFGPGTRLTVT.

This clonotype was picked up many times. CDR3 nucleotide sequence: TGTGCCAGCAGCTCCCTGACGGAGAACAATGAGCAGTTCTTC. Translated: CASSSLTENNEQFF. The genes are TRBV7-9 and TRBJ2-1; D is unclear. The germline V and J ends were trimmed by 4 bases and 5 bases, with 12 bases remaining between them. Per germline, CDR1 SEHNR and CDR2 FQNEAQ (reference sequence). The CDR3 spans 14 residues.